This T cell receptor (beta chain) emerged from a study of beta chain features in type 1 diabetes. Sequencing targeted expressed TCRB transcripts, as all isolated RNA had been reverse transcribed. This table comes from immunoSEQ multiplex PCR, and its TCRdb copy is limited to in-frame clones, with some not included. This sample carries 200,000 to 250,000 clones, approximately 70% of them seen once, and the ten largest clones take around 0.05%. The CDR3 has 14 amino acids. Germline-derived CDR1 and CDR2 are SGHDN and FVKESK. Trimming took off 7 bases at V and 1 base at J, with 11 bases between the two ends. Per donor, one heparinised blood draw averaged roughly 110 mL. This clone was recorded a few times.

The chain recombines TRBV14 with TRBJ1-3; D remains unclear. The receptor's source is a man aged 25-40 years in good health. What was sequenced was naive CD4+ T cells from blood. The CDR3 DNA reads as TGTGCCAGCAACCGGATGGATTCTGGAAACACCATATATTTT. Translation gives CASNRMDSGNTIYF.